This TCR beta chain was found in a study of blood T cell repertoires in COVID-19 (dated by TCRdb to 2020 to 2021). About the investigation overall: Collaborator samples came from the United States, Italy and Spain and covered acute and convalescent phases of COVID-19. The prospective study material was composed of cDNA or gDNA derived from T cells, B-cell-depleted T cells, or PBMCs. The dataset comprised deeply sampled blood TCRbeta repertoires from subjects exposed to, actively infected with, or recovered from COVID-19. The repertoires were made available in a free public database intended to serve as a resource for research on the immune response to SARS-CoV-2. Samples came from the ongoing ImmuneRACE study (first 160 participants) plus 1,254 subjects from 6 global collaborators. Sample metadata almost always included a de-identified subject ID, COVID-19 status, age in years and sex. Where HLA class I and class II types were available, the types were taken from metadata supplied by the sample provider, not from assay-based typing.

The CDR3 covers 17 residues, taking in both the cysteine and the phenylalanine. The read is trimmed to its CDR3 DNA, 51 bases read in frame from base 1. According to the germline V gene, CDR1 reads SGHAT and CDR2 reads FQNNGV. V lost 4 bases and J lost 5 bases, and the count of bases not matched to a germline gene is 11. Here is what the overall study found, with its caveats: The amount of clinical and demographic metadata varied by source and participant and was provided uncurated.

Each collaborating institution followed its own protocols to collect whole blood in K2EDTA tubes. Collaborator samples were shipped for TCRbeta analysis as frozen whole blood, isolated PBMCs, or DNA extracted from either sample type. The immunoSEQ Assay, a bias-controlled multiplex PCR, was used to amplify TCRbeta CDR3 regions from genomic DNA. The paper's processing steps were these. Within the assay, amplification of reference gene primers was used to estimate how many nucleated cells each sample contained. Sequence reads were collapsed and filtered to measure the absolute abundance of every unique TCRbeta CDR3 rearrangement. For each sample, productive Simpson clonality was calculated as the square root of Simpson's diversity index across productive rearrangements. TCRdb re-hosts the immuneACCESS table, in-frame sequences only. Its copies lack some clones; in the studies checked, an unresolved V gene accounts for under half of them, and the cause for the rest is not known. From that table come the V and J calls and clone size; the DNA was used to work out D and trimming. Recorded for this sample are approximately 190,000 clones; 80% to 90% of them occurred a single time. The ten largest clones capture approximately 5.9% of the sample.

As regards this clone: Its antigen is still unknown. Base quality data are lacking; no much larger clone is found one base away.

This clonotype originated in a man older than 75 with acute or convalescent COVID-19. The rearranged chain carries TRBV11-2 and TRBJ2-3, and TRBD2 matches 11 of the central bases. Input material: peripheral blood. The DNA sequence is as follows: TGTGCCAGCAGCTCCCCCTCCCCGGGACTAGCGGTAGATACGCAGTATTTT. Its coded protein is CASSSPSPGLAVDTQYF.